This T cell receptor beta chain was identified during a study of shared clonotypes between healthy human individuals. The study, taken as a whole, reports: The small donor group covered limited genetic and exposure diversity.

Some clones are missing from TCRdb's copy, which holds only in-frame ones; the method was immunoSEQ multiplex PCR. The sample carries millions of clones, around 96% recorded once. V was trimmed by 5 bases and J by 8 bases, leaving 12 bases between them. The CDR3 has 12 amino acids. Germline V gives CDR1 SGHAT, CDR2 FQNNGV. Details on this clone: Its antigen is unidentified.

CD45RO-negative, CCR7-positively selected cells formed the naive CD8 fraction, excluding terminally differentiated effector memory CD45RA+ cells. The rearrangement uses TRBV11-2 and TRBJ1-2; no definite D call. The receptor's source is a man between 18 and 29 years old in good health. The sample was naive CD8+ T cells sorted from blood. The chain's CDR3 is CASSPRSGGYTF. DNA of the CDR3: TGTGCCAGCAGCCCCCGGTCTGGGGGCTACACCTTC.